The 30 T cell receptor beta chains below all came from one sample that was sequenced in a study of CD8+ T cells in alopecia areata. Sequencing relied on a cDNA template that was reverse transcribed from extracted RNA. Measured with immunoSEQ multiplex PCR; TCRdb has only the in-frame clones, and not every one. The profile shows about 150,000 clones, about 53% of them singletons. This specimen was CD8+ T cells sorted from blood, taken at week 0. These receptors originate from a human donor with alopecia areata.

The rearrangement uses TRBV13 and TRBJ2-5; TRBD2 matches 7 bases. Germline V lookup: CDR1 PRHDT, CDR2 FYEKMQ (reference sequence). The CDR3 totals 15 residues. Trimming cost V 0 bases and J 5 bases; bases outside gene matches: 6. CDR3 bases: TGTGCCAGCAGCTTAGGGAAGCGGGGAGGCGAGACCCAGTACTTC. Translating it yields CASSLGKRGGETQYF. The variable domain in full, with the rest retrieved from reference TRBV13 and TRBJ2-5, is AAGVIQSPRHLIKEKRETATLKCYPIPRHDTVYWYQQGPGQDPQFLISFYEKMQSDKGSIPDRFSAQQFSDYHSELNMSSLELGDSALYFCASSLGKRGGETQYFGPGTRLLVL.

The sample holds a few counts of this clone. The chain joins TRBV19 to TRBJ1-5; 8 bases align to TRBD1. The CDR3 contains 13 residues. The V gene's germline CDR1 is LNHDA and CDR2 SQIVND (reference sequence). Trimming at V came to 6 bases and at J to 5 bases, leaving 3 bases not matched to a gene. The CDR3 nucleotides are TGTGCCAGTAGCGACAGGGGAGATCAGCCCCAGCATTTT. It codes for CASSDRGDQPQHF.

This chain connects TRBV9 to TRBJ2-2; D is perhaps TRBD1 or TRBD2 (5 bases each). CDR1 SGDLS and CDR2 YYNGEE come from the germline V gene. The CDR3 totals 17 residues. Deletions cut 3 bases from V and 2 bases from J, with 17 bases between. In DNA form, the CDR3 reads TGTGCCAGCAGCGCCCCAAGAGGGGAAAAAAACACCGGGGAGCTGTTTTTT. Encoded protein: CASSAPRGEKNTGELFF.

J is TRBJ2-1 and V is TRBV4-1, with unresolved D. The CDR3 has 14 amino acids. Germline CDR1 is MGHRA and CDR2 is YSYEKL. V dropped 2 bases and J dropped 6 bases, with 11 bases sitting between them. CDR3 coding DNA: TGCGCCAGCAGCCAATTAACAAGACTCAATGAGCAGTTCTTC. Translated: CASSQLTRLNEQFF.

CDR3 DNA: TGCGCCAGCAGCTACGAGGGCTCCTACAATGAGCAGTTCTTC. Encoded protein: CASSYEGSYNEQFF. This chain connects TRBV5-1 to TRBJ2-1; D perhaps matches TRBD2 (5 bases). This CDR3 has 14 residues. V lost 3 bases to trimming and J lost 0 bases, with 7 bases between them. The germline V gene encodes CDR1 SGHRS and CDR2 YFSETQ.

V and J are TRBV12-5 and TRBJ1-1, with D possibly matching TRBD1 (5 bases). CDR3 length: 12 amino acids. Per the germline V gene, CDR1 is LGHNT and CDR2 is FRNRAP. V shed 6 bases and J shed 7 bases, with 12 bases lying between them. This chain's CDR3 is CASGPDSDEAFF. The DNA for the CDR3 is TGTGCTAGTGGCCCCGACAGTGATGAAGCTTTCTTT.

The chain employs TRBV5-1 and TRBJ1-6; a possible D gene is TRBD1 (5 bases). The germline gives CDR1 SGHRS, CDR2 YFSETQ. Trimming took off 4 bases at V and 7 bases at J, with 12 bases between the two ends. CDR3 length: 14 residues. The chain's CDR3 is CASSTGRGNSPLHF. DNA for the CDR3: TGCGCCAGCAGCACAGGTCGGGGGAATTCACCCCTCCACTTT. Using reference TRBV5-1 and TRBJ1-6 for the parts outside the CDR3, the full variable domain is KAGVTQTPRYLIKTRGQQVTLSCSPISGHRSVSWYQQTPGQGLQFLFEYFSETQRNKGNFPGRFSGRQFSNSRSEMNVSTLELGDSALYLCASSTGRGNSPLHFGNGTRLTVT.

This clone was seen only once. The chain uses TRBV29-1 and TRBJ1-3; the match to TRBD1 covers 7 bases. Germline CDR1 is SQVTM and CDR2 is ANQGSEA. V was clipped by 4 bases and J by 0 bases; unmatched bases: 9. The CDR3 has 16 residues. The CDR3 protein is CSVAPGDRSSGNTIYF. DNA of the CDR3: TGCAGCGTTGCTCCTGGGGACAGATCCTCTGGAAACACCATATATTTT.

This clone was counted a single time. V and J are TRBV9 and TRBJ1-1; 8 bases are shared with TRBD1. After removal of 4 bases from V and 4 bases from J, the junction contained 9 bases not matched to a gene. In germline, CDR1 is SGDLS, CDR2 YYNGEE. This CDR3 is built from 15 residues. The CDR3 DNA follows: TGTGCCAGCAGCCCGAGACAGGGGCAAGGCACTGAAGCTTTCTTT. It encodes CASSPRQGQGTEAFF.

The chain couples TRBV9 to TRBJ1-6; D unclear. V lost 4 bases and J lost 10, with 15 bases in between. The CDR3 runs to 14 residues. CDR1 is SGDLS, CDR2 YYNGEE, per germline. This CDR3 reads CASSTAITGSPLHF. CDR3 bases: TGTGCCAGCAGCACTGCTATTACTGGGTCACCCCTCCACTTT.

The chain carries TRBV20-1 and TRBJ1-1; D gene unclear. Germline V lookup: CDR1 DFQATT, CDR2 SNEGSKA (reference sequence). The V and J ends lost 3 bases and 5 bases respectively, with 7 bases between them. This CDR3 has 11 residues. The CDR3 loop is CSARIGTEAFF. The CDR3 nucleotides read TGCAGTGCTAGGATTGGAACTGAAGCTTTCTTT.

This chain connects TRBV23-1 to TRBJ1-6; the D is unclear. TRBV23-1 is annotated as an ORF whose role is uncertain. V was shortened by 3 bases and J by 3 bases, with 9 bases between the two germline ends. The CDR3 consists of 15 residues. For the CDR3, the DNA is TGCGCCAGCAGTCACCGGCCTGTCTATAATTCACCCCTCCACTTT. Its translation: CASSHRPVYNSPLHF.

This clone has a handful of counts. This sequence joins TRBV29-1 and TRBJ2-1, with 10 bases aligning to TRBD2. Unmatched junction bases numbered 11, after V lost 6 bases and J lost 0 bases. Germline V gene sequence: CDR1 SQVTM, CDR2 ANQGSEA. The CDR3 loop spans 17 amino acids. CDR3 DNA: TGCAGCGTCGTCACAGCGGGGGGGTGGAGCTCCTACAATGAGCAGTTCTTC. Translation gives CSVVTAGGWSSYNEQFF.

The gene calls are TRBV2 and TRBJ1-5; the D is unclear. Deletions cut 6 bases from V and 1 base from J, with 10 bases between. The germline V gene encodes CDR1 SNHLY and CDR2 FYNNEI. The CDR3 totals 14 residues. CDR3 bases: TGTGCCAGCAGGCAAAGGGAGAGCAATCAGCCCCAGCATTTT. It yields the protein CASRQRESNQPQHF.

The CDR3 protein is CASRAGLGNTEAFF. The DNA of the CDR3 is TGTGCCAGCAGGGCGGGGTTAGGGAACACTGAAGCTTTCTTT. This rearrangement joins TRBV6-1 to TRBJ1-1; D unclear. Germline loops: CDR1 MNHNS, CDR2 SASEGT. This CDR3 spans 14 amino acids. The V end was cut by 6 bases, the J end by 1 base, with 12 bases between.

The V gene is TRBV29-1, the J gene TRBJ2-2, with a tentative D call TRBD2 (6 bases). The germline CDR1 and CDR2 sequences are SQVTM and ANQGSEA. V lost 4 bases and J lost 10, with 13 bases in between. The CDR3 runs to 12 residues. CDR3 residues: CSVVAGNEELFF. CDR3 coding DNA: TGCAGCGTTGTGGCGGGGAATGAGGAGCTGTTTTTT.

This clone was seen a handful of times. This chain joins TRBV4-3 and TRBJ2-7, with a weak D call TRBD1 (6 bases). The germline gives CDR1 LGHNA, CDR2 YSLEER. Trimming removed 0 bases at V and 4 bases at J, with 10 bases between. The CDR3 spans 14 residues. As DNA, the CDR3 is TGCGCCAGCAGCCAAGACAACAGGGCTTACGAGCAGTACTTC. This codes for CASSQDNRAYEQYF.

CDR3 sequence (DNA): TGCGCCAGCAGCTTGGGACAGCTCTATGGCTACACCTTC. Residues: CASSLGQLYGYTF. The gene calls are TRBV5-1 and TRBJ1-2, with D possibly matching TRBD1 (5 bases). The germline V and J ends were trimmed by 0 bases and 4 bases, with 7 bases remaining between them. Looked up from germline, CDR1 is SGHRS and CDR2 is YFSETQ. This CDR3 has 13 amino acids.

V is TRBV4-3 and J is TRBJ2-5; no reliable D call. CDR1 is LGHNA and CDR2 is YSLEER in the germline V gene. V lost 0 bases and J lost 5, with 13 bases in between. CDR3 size: 15 residues. This CDR3 is CASSQDGSGTETQYF. CDR3 sequence (DNA): TGCGCCAGCAGCCAAGATGGATCGGGTACGGAGACCCAGTACTTC.

This chain joins TRBV13 and TRBJ2-3, with TRBD2 matching 11 bases. The V and J ends lost 4 bases and 2 bases, in that order; junction bases with no gene match: 8. Germline V gives CDR1 PRHDT, CDR2 FYEKMQ (reference sequence). CDR3 length: 17 residues. CDR3 amino acids: CASSSTSGGPITDTQYF. The CDR3 coding sequence is TGTGCCAGCAGCTCCACTAGCGGGGGCCCCATCACAGATACGCAGTATTTT.

The chain is built from TRBV4-1 and TRBJ2-1; TRBD2 matches at 10 bases. V was clipped by 1 base and J by 8 bases; unmatched bases: 5. This CDR3 has 15 residues. Germline V gene data show CDR1 as MGHRA and CDR2 as YSYEKL. In nucleotides, the CDR3 is TGCGCCAGCAGCCAAGTGGCTAGCGGGGGTGATGAGCAGTTCTTC. This translates into CASSQVASGGDEQFF.

The gene calls are TRBV25-1 and TRBJ1-1, with no clear D. The CDR3 runs 13 residues. V was shortened by 2 bases and J by 1 base, with 5 bases between the two germline ends. Per germline, CDR1 MGHDK and CDR2 SYGVNS. Here the CDR3 DNA reads TGTGCCAGCAGTGAACTAGGGAACACTGAAGCTTTCTTT. Translating gives CASSELGNTEAFF.

This clone has more than one count but fewer than ten. The V call is TRBV30, the J call TRBJ1-1, with D possibly being TRBD1 (5 bases). Germline V CDR1 and CDR2: GTSNPN, SVGIG (reference sequence). This CDR3 region has 14 residues. V lost 5 bases, J lost 1 base, and 14 bases lay in between. The CDR3 DNA follows: TGTGCCTGGGGCTCAGGGACGGGGAACACTGAAGCTTTCTTT. Its translation: CAWGSGTGNTEAFF.

The rearrangement links TRBV5-1 to TRBJ1-1; no definite D call. The CDR3 sequence is 14 residues long. Germline lookup yields CDR1 SGHRS and CDR2 YFSETQ. The V end was cut by 4 bases, the J end by 1 base, with 11 bases between. CDR3 DNA sequence: TGCGCCAGCAGCGAGCGAGGCCAGAACACTGAAGCTTTCTTT. It codes for CASSERGQNTEAFF.

V is TRBV6-1 and J is TRBJ2-2; D unclear. Trimming shortened V by 3 bases and J by 2 bases, and 1 base separated the two germline ends. Germline CDR1 MNHNS, CDR2 SASEGT. The CDR3 extends over 12 amino acids. In nucleotides, the CDR3 is TGTGCCAGCAGTGACAACACCGGGGAGCTGTTTTTT. Translated, it gives CASSDNTGELFF.

Only a few counts were recorded for this clone. This chain connects TRBV4-3 to TRBJ1-5, with D possibly being TRBD1 (5 bases). Germline V gene sequence: CDR1 LGHNA, CDR2 YSLEER. The germline V and J ends were trimmed by 0 bases and 1 base, with 10 bases remaining between them. The CDR3 has 16 amino acids. The CDR3 protein is CASSQEGGVSNQPQHF. Written as DNA, the CDR3 is TGCGCCAGCAGCCAAGAAGGAGGGGTAAGCAATCAGCCCCAGCATTTT.

Regarding this clone: This probably arose from a read error, given a far larger clone one base away. This sequence joins TRBV29-1 and TRBJ2-6; 13 positions match TRBD2. Germline V gene data show CDR1 as SQVTM and CDR2 as ANQGSEA. There are 16 residues in the CDR3. The CDR3 loop reads CCAILAGGPGANVLTF. CDR3 nucleotides: TGCTGCGCTATACTAGCGGGGGGGCCTGGGGCCAACGTCCTGACTTTC.

The table lists this clone with a few counts. This CDR3 reads CASRPDGNNEKLFF. For the CDR3, the DNA is TGTGCCAGCAGGCCGGACGGAAATAATGAAAAACTGTTTTTT. The V and J genes are TRBV28 and TRBJ1-4; D remains ambiguous. This CDR3 contains 14 residues. Trimming removed 6 bases from V and 4 bases from J, with 12 bases in between. CDR1 MDHEN and CDR2 SYDVKM come from the germline V gene.

This clone turned up a few times. The chain combines TRBV4-3 with TRBJ2-7; no definite D call. CDR3 length: 15 residues. The V end was cut by 2 bases, the J end by 0 bases, with 11 bases between. Germline V gene sequence: CDR1 LGHNA, CDR2 YSLEER. The CDR3 DNA follows: TGCGCCAGCAGCCAATCTTACAGAGACTCCTACGAGCAGTACTTC. It yields the protein CASSQSYRDSYEQYF.

This clone was observed once. V is TRBV30 and J is TRBJ2-3, with D maybe TRBD1 (6 bases). CDR1 and CDR2 (germline): GTSNPN, SVGIG (reference sequence). The CDR3 runs to 13 residues. The ends were cut back, 2 bases at V and 5 bases at J, with 11 bases in the middle. The CDR3: CAWSTGYGDTQYF. In DNA, the CDR3 is TGTGCCTGGAGTACAGGGTATGGAGATACGCAGTATTTT.